These T cell receptor beta chains were read from a single sample in a study of T-cell reconstitution after alpha-beta-depleted transplantation in children. TCRdb fed the PCR reads into MiXCR, producing one record per CDR3 protein. The sample gives 640,000 or so distinct CDR3 sequences, around a sixth of which show up once; approximately 1.1% is in the top ten. Material: PBMCs from the stem cell graft donor, obtained from the stem cell graft. These receptors were collected from a human donor who donated a stem cell graft to a child with acute myeloid leukemia. CDR3s include the opening cysteine and the closing phenylalanine or tryptophan. The D gene is left open where the match is weak. Only part of the rows carry a size: once, few, many, or a class if the clone is expanded.

j_gene	d_gene	abundance	v_gene	CDR3nt	CDR3aa
TRBJ2-2	-	-	TRBV18	TGTGCCAGCTCACCACGCAACAGGGCGAACACCGGGGAGCTGTTTTTT	CASSPRNRANTGELFF
TRBJ1-4	-	-	TRBV27	TGTGCCAGCAGTTTAGTCACAGGGAAGATTGAAAAACTGTTTTTT	CASSLVTGKIEKLFF
TRBJ1-1	-	-	TRBV20-1	TGCAGTGCTAGAGAAGACCCGAACACTGAAGCTTTCTTT	CSAREDPNTEAFF
TRBJ2-3	-	many	TRBV7-2	TGTGCCAGCAGCTTTCTGGACACAGATACGCAGTATTTT	CASSFLDTDTQYF
TRBJ1-2	TRBD1	-	TRBV5-1	TGCGCCAGCAGCTCCGTACAGGGGTTAGGTGGCTACACCTTC	CASSSVQGLGGYTF
TRBJ2-5	-	-	TRBV13	TGTGCCAGCAGCCCCCTGGGGACCCAAGAGACCCAGTACTTC	CASSPLGTQETQYF
TRBJ2-1	TRBD2	few	TRBV14	TGTGCCAGCAGCCACCTTAGCGGGGCCTACAATGAGCAGTTCTTC	CASSHLSGAYNEQFF
TRBJ1-3	-	few	TRBV6-2/TRBV6-3	TGTGCCAGCAGTTATGGGGCAGCTGAAAGGAGGAGGCCTGTTAGTTACACCATATATTTT	CASSYGAAERRRPVSYTIYF
TRBJ2-7	-	many	TRBV20-1	TGCAGTGCTAGTTGGGCCGGGGCTTCCTACGAGCAGTACTTC	CSASWAGASYEQYF
TRBJ1-1	TRBD1	-	TRBV5-1	TGCGCCAGCAGGCGGACAGGAGAGACTGAAGCTTTCTTT	CASRRTGETEAFF
TRBJ2-3	TRBD1	-	TRBV5-1	TGCGCCAGCAGCCTAGACAGGGGGCGGATAGATACGCAGTATTTT	CASSLDRGRIDTQYF
TRBJ1-5	TRBD1	many	TRBV7-2	TGTGCCAGCAGCTTAAGGGACAGAAATCAGCCCCAGCATTTT	CASSLRDRNQPQHF
TRBJ1-1	-	many	TRBV5-5	TGTGCCAGCAGCTTGATGAACAGGGAGAACACTGAAGCTTTCTTT	CASSLMNRENTEAFF
TRBJ1-1	-	-	TRBV20-1	TGCAGTGCCCCCAGGTCAGGCCGAGACCAAGCTTTCTTT	CSAPRSGRDQAFF
TRBJ2-1	TRBD1	few	TRBV6-5	TGTGCCAGCAGTTTCCAGGGGGCGGGATACAATGAGCAGTTCTTC	CASSFQGAGYNEQFF
TRBJ1-5	TRBD1	many	TRBV20-1	TGCAGTGCACTCCGGGACAGCGTGTATAGCAATCAGCCCCAGCATTTT	CSALRDSVYSNQPQHF
TRBJ2-5	TRBD2	many	TRBV20-1	TGCAGTGCTAGAGGGCTCGGGGGGGAGGAGACCCAGTACTTC	CSARGLGGEETQYF
TRBJ1-5	-	few	TRBV7-2	TGTGCCAGCAGCTTAGGGGGGTACGGGCCCCAGCATTTT	CASSLGGYGPQHF
TRBJ1-3	-	many	TRBV5-5	TGTGCCAGCAGCTTGGGAGGGCAAGGAAACACCATATATTTT	CASSLGGQGNTIYF
TRBJ2-1	-	many	TRBV7-2	TGTGCCAGCAGCCTAGACAGATTAACTTACAATGAGCAGTTCTTC	CASSLDRLTYNEQFF
TRBJ2-1	-	many	TRBV20-1	TGCAGTGCTAGAGCCTTTCAAGGAGACCTCTACAATGAGCAGTTCTTC	CSARAFQGDLYNEQFF
TRBJ1-1	-	many	TRBV20-1	TGCAGTGCTAGAGCGGGACACCCGAACACTGAAGCTTTCTTT	CSARAGHPNTEAFF
TRBJ2-1	TRBD2	-	TRBV4-1	TGCGCCAGCCGGACCCTAGCGGGGCTCTACAATGAGCAGTTCTTC	CASRTLAGLYNEQFF
TRBJ2-7	TRBD2	-	TRBV6-1	TGTGCCAGCCGGGGGCGGGGGGTTATAGGCGACGAGCAGTACTTC	CASRGRGVIGDEQYF
TRBJ2-5	TRBD1	many	TRBV20-1	TGCAGTGCTAGAAAACGGGACAGGCCAAACGGGAAGACCCAGTACTTC	CSARKRDRPNGKTQYF
TRBJ1-2	-	many	TRBV6-5	TGTGCCAGCAGTTGGGGGGGTAACAACTATGGCTACACCTTC	CASSWGGNNYGYTF
TRBJ2-3	-	many	TRBV7-2	TGTGCCAGTCGGAGCGGAATCCACACAGATACGCAGTATTTT	CASRSGIHTDTQYF
TRBJ2-1	TRBD1	many	TRBV29-1	TGCAGCGTGGTAGACAGGGGGGCCTACAATGAGCAGTTCTTC	CSVVDRGAYNEQFF
TRBJ1-5	-	few	TRBV20-1	TGCAGTGCTAGAGACCCCCGGGGATATAGCAATCAGCCCCCCCATTTT	CSARDPRGYSNQPPHF
TRBJ1-1	-	few	TRBV7-2	TGTGCCAGCAGCTCCGGGTTGGGACGGTTGAACACTGAAGCTTTCTTT	CASSSGLGRLNTEAFF
TRBJ2-5	-	many	TRBV20-1	TGCAGTGCCATCCGGACTTGGGAAGAGACCCAGTACTTC	CSAIRTWEETQYF
TRBJ2-2	-	many	TRBV12-3/TRBV12-4	TGTGCCAGCAGTCCAGTTGAGGGTACTGGTTGGCTGTTTTTT	CASSPVEGTGWLFF
TRBJ2-3	-	many	TRBV7-2	TGTGCCAGCAGTTTTGGGGCAGATACGCAGTATTTT	CASSFGADTQYF
TRBJ2-3	TRBD2	-	TRBV6-4	TGTGCCAGCAGTGTGGAAAGCGGGGGGGCCAGAGATACGCAGTATTTT	CASSVESGGARDTQYF
TRBJ2-4	TRBD2	many	TRBV20-1	TGCAGTGCTAGACTCCGGGGAGGGAACATTCAGTACTTC	CSARLRGGNIQYF
TRBJ2-1	TRBD1	many	TRBV12-3/TRBV12-4	TGTGCCAGCAGTTCCGAACGGGGACAGGGCGACAATGAGCAGTTCTTC	CASSSERGQGDNEQFF
TRBJ2-5	-	few	TRBV20-1	TGCAGTGCTAGAGCTCAGGGGGAGACCCAGTACTTC	CSARAQGETQYF
TRBJ1-3	-	many	TRBV29-1	TGCAGCGTATCGCTCCGGGCTGGAAACACCATATATTTT	CSVSLRAGNTIYF
TRBJ2-2	-	many	TRBV20-1	TGCAGTCCCCGACGCACCTCGAACACCGGGGAGCTGTTTTTT	CSPRRTSNTGELFF
TRBJ1-6	-	many	TRBV5-1	TGCGCCAGCAGCAGACAGGAGCAAAGCTCCTATAATTCACCCCTCCACTTT	CASSRQEQSSYNSPLHF
TRBJ2-5	-	few	TRBV12-3/TRBV12-4	TGTGCCAGCAGCTCCCCTGGCCAAGAGACCCAGTACTTC	CASSSPGQETQYF
TRBJ2-7	-	few	TRBV4-3	TGCGCCAGCAGCCAAGGGGCAGGGCAAAGAGAGCAGTACTTC	CASSQGAGQREQYF
TRBJ2-2	-	few	TRBV6-1	TGTGCCAGCACCCCGGGCGGTTTGGGGGAGCTGTTTTTT	CASTPGGLGELFF
TRBJ1-2	-	many	TRBV29-1	TGCAGCGTTGAAGATCTGAGCGCCGCGCGGGGGTCTGGCTACACCTTC	CSVEDLSAARGSGYTF
TRBJ1-5	-	-	TRBV10-1	TGCGCCAGCAGTGAGTCTCAGCGCACAGGGCCGCGACTACACAATCAGCCCCAGCATTTT	CASSESQRTGPRLHNQPQHF
TRBJ2-2	-	many	TRBV6-4	TGTGCCAGCAGTGACAAAAACACCGGGGAGCTGTTTTTT	CASSDKNTGELFF
TRBJ1-2	-	many	TRBV20-1	TGCAGTGCTCTCTCAGGTCCCGGAAGGGGCTACACCTTC	CSALSGPGRGYTF
TRBJ2-1	TRBD1	-	TRBV7-7	TGTGCCAGCAGCCCGGGGACAGGACCCTACAATGAGCAGTTCTTC	CASSPGTGPYNEQFF
TRBJ2-3	-	many	TRBV29-1	TGCAGCGTTGGTGGCCGGAGGGCAGATACGCAGTATTTT	CSVGGRRADTQYF
TRBJ2-5	-	-	TRBV20-1	TGCAGTGCTAGAGGAATAGGGCGGGCAAAGACCCAGTACTTC	CSARGIGRAKTQYF
TRBJ2-5	TRBD2	many	TRBV20-1	TGCAGTGCTAAGATAGCGGGGGGGCGAGAGACCCAGTACTTC	CSAKIAGGRETQYF